The rows below give T cell receptor beta chains drawn from one sample of a study of T-cell reconstitution after alpha-beta-depleted transplantation in children. Each CDR3 protein gets one entry after TCRdb re-called the PCR reads with MiXCR. In the table there are some 550,000 distinct CDR3 sequences, approximately 16% of which are singletons. Sequenced here: PBMCs from the stem cell graft donor, sampled from the stem cell graft. The receptor source for this set is a human donor who donated a stem cell graft to a child with acute lymphoblastic leukemia. Each CDR3 is given without its conserved first and last residue. Each record gives: CDR3 protein, J gene, V gene.

ASSQVTGGGWDTEAF | TRBJ1-1 | TRBV4-1
ASSQLLHRGQGKGGYEQY | TRBJ2-7 | TRBV28
SARDRGLGLAVTDTQY | TRBJ2-3 | TRBV20-1
ASIPGTGDTYEQY | TRBJ2-7 | TRBV7-9
ASSQYGPRETQY | TRBJ2-5 | TRBV27
ATRTSGPYEQY | TRBJ2-7 | TRBV28
ASGGQGRFTGELF | TRBJ2-2 | TRBV7-9
SARTQGNYGYT | TRBJ1-2 | TRBV20-1
ASRQQGFSNIQY | TRBJ2-4 | TRBV21-1
SARTYLRDRNSYEQY | TRBJ2-7 | TRBV20-1